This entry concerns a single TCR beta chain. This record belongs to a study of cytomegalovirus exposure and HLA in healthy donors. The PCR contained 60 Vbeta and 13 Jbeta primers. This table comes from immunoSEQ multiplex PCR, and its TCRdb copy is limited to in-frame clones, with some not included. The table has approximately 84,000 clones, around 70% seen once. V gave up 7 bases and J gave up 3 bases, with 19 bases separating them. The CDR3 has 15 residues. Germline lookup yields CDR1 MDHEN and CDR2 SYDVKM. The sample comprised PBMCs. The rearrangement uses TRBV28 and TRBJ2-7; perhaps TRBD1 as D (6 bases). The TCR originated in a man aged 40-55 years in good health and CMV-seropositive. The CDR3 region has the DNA TGTGCCAGCACTTCCCTCGTAGGGGGAAACTACGAGCAGTACTTC. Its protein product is CASTSLVGGNYEQYF.